This T cell receptor (beta chain) was sequenced in a study of identical twins. Addition of a universal primer site occurred through template switching, and cDNA carried unique molecular identifiers. A single record per CDR3 protein comes from TCRdb applying MiXCR to the 5' RACE reads. The table records roughly 1,500,000 distinct CDR3 sequences, 32% of them present only once. This clonotype was found a few times. What it binds is unknown. CDR1 and CDR2 (germline): SGHTA, FQGNSA. CDR3 length equals 14 residues. With 5 bases clipped from V and 6 bases from J, the junction kept 4 bases outside the gene matches. General observations from the study: The same donors were not followed; conclusions instead depended on cross-sectional statistical analysis. Excess twin sharing in beta out-of-frame sequences was weaker. Because invariant MAIT and iNKT cells could be present, zero-insertion analyses could be partly confounded.

The V gene is TRBV7-2, the J gene TRBJ1-4, with 9 nucleotides matching TRBD1. This clonotype was obtained from a newborn girl in good health. The specimen sequenced was cord blood. In nucleotides, the CDR3 is TGTGCCAGCAGCCAGGACAGGGGAGATGAAAAACTGTTTTTT. Translating gives CASSQDRGDEKLFF. Variable domain in full (rest from reference TRBV7-2 and TRBJ1-4): GAGVSQSPSNKVTEKGKDVELRCDPISGHTALYWYRQSLGQGLEFLIYFQGNSAPDKSGLPSDRFSAERTGGSVSTLTIQRTQQEDSAVYLCASSQDRGDEKLFFGSGTQLSVL.